One and the same sample provided the 21 T cell receptor beta chains below, sequenced in a study of blood T cell repertoires in COVID-19. Some clones are missing from TCRdb's copy, which holds only in-frame ones; the method was immunoSEQ multiplex PCR. The table lists 60,000 to 85,000 clones, under 85% of them singletons. The sequencing input was peripheral blood. The source of these receptors is a man in his 70s with acute or convalescent COVID-19.

The chain combines TRBV10-3 with TRBJ1-6; D is perhaps TRBD1 (5 bases). Germline CDR1 reads ENHRY; CDR2 reads SYGVKD. The CDR3 totals 15 residues. Trimming removed 0 bases from V and 10 bases from J, with 13 bases in between. CDR3 sequence reads: CAISESGRGESPLHF. CDR3 coding DNA: TGTGCCATCAGTGAGTCGGGGAGGGGCGAATCACCCCTCCACTTT.

The chain employs TRBV7-2 and TRBJ2-7, with D hard to call. Germline values: CDR1 SGHTA, CDR2 FQGNSA. V dropped 1 base and J dropped 6 bases, with 10 bases sitting between them. This CDR3 spans 13 amino acids. CDR3 bases: TGTGCCAGCAGCTTAGAAAATCGCGCCGAGCAGTACTTC. It yields the protein CASSLENRAEQYF.

The genes are TRBV6-5 and TRBJ2-1; possibly TRBD2 for D (5 bases). Deletions cut 4 bases from V and 10 bases from J, with 8 bases between. The CDR3 loop spans 11 amino acids. Germline CDR1 MNHEY, CDR2 SVGAGI. The CDR3 here is CASSSQREQFF. The CDR3 nucleotides are TGTGCCAGCAGTTCCCAGCGGGAGCAGTTCTTC.

The CDR3 DNA sequence: TGTGCCAGTAGTATAACTAGCGGAGTATACAATGAGCAGTTCTTC. This translates into CASSITSGVYNEQFF. The chain recombines TRBV19 with TRBJ2-1; TRBD2 agrees at 8 bases. CDR3 size: 15 residues. Germline CDR1 reads LNHDA; CDR2 reads SQIVND (reference sequence). Germline trimming cut 2 bases from V and 4 bases from J; bases unmatched to any gene: 4.

V is TRBV24-1 and J is TRBJ2-3; TRBD2 aligns across 12 bases. J lost 3 bases, V lost 4 bases, and 10 bases had no gene match. There are 18 residues in the CDR3. Germline lookup yields CDR1 KGHDR and CDR2 SFDVKD. The CDR3 loop is CATSDPPGLAGSTDTQYF. CDR3 bases: TGTGCCACCAGTGACCCCCCCGGACTAGCGGGATCGACAGATACGCAGTATTTT.

A single count supports this clone. The J gene is TRBJ1-1, the V gene TRBV18, with TRBD1 matching 11 bases. Germline loops: CDR1 KGHSH, CDR2 LQKENI. After removal of 3 bases from V and 3 bases from J, the junction contained 3 bases not matched to a gene. This CDR3 region has 15 residues. In DNA, the CDR3 is TGTGCCAGCTCACCCCAGGGACAGGGGGACACTGAAGCTTTCTTT. Translated: CASSPQGQGDTEAFF.

This clone was seen only once. This sequence joins TRBV19 and TRBJ1-5; TRBD1 matches 8 bases. CDR1 and CDR2 (germline): LNHDA, SQIVND (reference sequence). This CDR3 has 16 residues. Germline trimming cut 5 bases from V and 3 bases from J; bases unmatched to any gene: 9. The CDR3 here is CASSGTGTGDNQPQHF. CDR3 bases: TGTGCCAGTAGTGGGACCGGGACAGGTGACAATCAGCCCCAGCATTTT.

This clone was counted a single time. This chain uses TRBV10-2 with TRBJ1-5; 7 bases are shared with TRBD1. CDR3 length equals 14 residues. V shed 10 bases, J shed 4 bases, and the junction held 10 bases outside the gene matches. Germline V gene lookup returns CDR1 WSHSY and CDR2 SAAADI. This CDR3 reads CATTGTADNQPQHF. The CDR3 nucleotides read TGCGCCACTACCGGGACAGCCGATAATCAGCCCCAGCATTTT.

V gene TRBV7-6 combines with J gene TRBJ1-1; possibly TRBD1 for D (6 bases). Trimming stripped 0 bases from V and 6 bases from J, with 14 bases between. Germline assignment: CDR1 SGHVS and CDR2 FNYEAQ. The CDR3 has 15 residues. CDR3 residues: CASSLASRGGPEAFF. CDR3 DNA sequence: TGTGCCAGCAGCTTAGCCTCGAGGGGGGGCCCTGAAGCTTTCTTT.

This clone has a single count. The chain links TRBV11-1 to TRBJ2-3; no clear D. The CDR3 has 13 residues. Germline V gives CDR1 SGHAT, CDR2 FQDESV (reference sequence). The V and J ends lost 2 bases and 0 bases respectively, with 3 bases between them. This chain's CDR3 is CASSLLSTDTQYF. The CDR3 coding sequence is TGTGCCAGCAGCTTACTCAGCACAGATACGCAGTATTTT.

V usage is TRBV27 and J usage is TRBJ2-7, with 9 bases matching TRBD1. The CDR3 is 16 amino acids. Germline-derived CDR1 and CDR2 are MNHEY and SMNVEV (reference sequence). V shed 5 bases, J shed 1 base, and the junction held 9 bases outside the gene matches. The CDR3 bases are TGTGCCAGCAGTCCCCTGGGGACAGGGAAATCCTACGAGCAGTACTTC. Protein product: CASSPLGTGKSYEQYF.

This chain connects TRBV7-6 to TRBJ2-7; 7 bases match TRBD2. CDR1 SGHVS and CDR2 FNYEAQ come from the germline V gene. The junction had 11 bases not matched to a gene; V was cut back by 5 bases and J by 1 base. This CDR3 is 16 amino acids long. CDR3 bases: TGTGCCAGCAGCATCGGTGGGGTAGCGGGTTCCTACGAGCAGTACTTC. It yields the protein CASSIGGVAGSYEQYF.

This chain connects TRBV18 to TRBJ1-1; 9 bases are shared with TRBD1. This CDR3 comprises 15 residues. The V and J ends lost 3 bases and 3 bases, in that order; junction bases with no gene match: 5. The germline CDR1 and CDR2 sequences are KGHSH and LQKENI. The CDR3 DNA reads TGTGCCAGCTCACCTTTCAACAGGGGGCACACTGAAGCTTTCTTT. Translated, it gives CASSPFNRGHTEAFF.

This chain links TRBV3-1 (or the pseudogene TRBV3-2) with TRBJ2-1; the D is unclear. The germline gives CDR1 LGHDT, CDR2 YNNKEL (reference sequence). The CDR3 covers 12 residues. V lost 5 bases and J lost 3, with 5 bases in between. CDR3 coding DNA: TGTGCCAGCAGCGTAATCTACAATGAGCAGTTCTTC. Translating it yields CASSVIYNEQFF.

The V and J genes are TRBV2 and TRBJ2-2; 10 nucleotides line up with TRBD1. The CDR3 length is 18 residues. Germline CDR1 and CDR2: SNHLY and FYNNEI. V shed 0 bases, J shed 3 bases, and the junction held 7 bases outside the gene matches. For the CDR3, the DNA is TGTGCCAGCAGTGAAGCACCTCCCGGGACAGGGGACACCGGGGAGCTGTTTTTT. Translation: CASSEAPPGTGDTGELFF.

This clone occurred a few times. CDR3 in amino acids: CASSQSMQGGSTNEKLFF. The CDR3 DNA sequence: TGTGCCAGCTCACAGTCCATGCAGGGTGGTTCCACTAATGAAAAACTGTTTTTT. The chain links TRBV18 to TRBJ1-4; maybe TRBD1 (5 bases). V was clipped by 4 bases and J by 2 bases, with 20 bases between them. Germline V gene sequence: CDR1 KGHSH, CDR2 LQKENI. This CDR3 spans 18 amino acids. Filled out from reference TRBV18 and TRBJ1-4, the complete variable domain reads NAGVMQNPRHLVRRRGQEARLRCSPMKGHSHVYWYRQLPEEGLKFMVYLQKENIIDESGMPKERFSAEFPKEGPSILRIQQVVRGDSAAYFCASSQSMQGGSTNEKLFFGSGTQLSVL.

This clone was counted a few times. CDR3 sequence reads: CASTAITGQHEQYF. The CDR3 bases are TGTGCCAGCACCGCTATAACCGGACAGCACGAGCAGTACTTC. The chain combines TRBV2 with TRBJ2-7; D perhaps matches TRBD1 (6 bases). V lost 7 bases and J 5 bases, leaving 18 bases between the germline ends. Germline V gives CDR1 SNHLY, CDR2 FYNNEI. The CDR3 length is 14 residues.

The chain combines TRBV10-3 with TRBJ2-7, with D maybe TRBD2 (5 bases). CDR3 length equals 13 residues. Germline V gene data show CDR1 as ENHRY and CDR2 as SYGVKD. With 2 bases removed from V and 5 bases from J, the gap between germline ends came to 10 bases. The chain's CDR3 is CAISEIMRDEQYF. CDR3 DNA sequence: TGTGCCATCAGTGAGATAATGAGGGACGAGCAGTACTTC.

This sequence joins TRBV7-8 and TRBJ1-5; 8 bases agree with TRBD1. CDR1 is SGHVS, CDR2 FQNEAQ, per germline. CDR3 size: 16 residues. V lost 1 base, J lost 4 bases, and 6 bases stayed unmatched. The CDR3 region is CASSLGRTGWNQPQHF. In DNA form, the CDR3 reads TGTGCCAGCAGCTTAGGGAGGACAGGGTGGAATCAGCCCCAGCATTTT.

The V gene is TRBV18, the J gene TRBJ1-2, with 8 bases aligning to TRBD1. The CDR3 has 14 amino acids. V lost 4 bases to trimming and J lost 5 bases; unmatched junction nucleotides: 6. Germline V gene data show CDR1 as KGHSH and CDR2 as LQKENI. The CDR3 is CASSLGQEEYGYTF. DNA of the CDR3: TGTGCCAGCTCACTGGGACAGGAGGAATATGGCTACACCTTC.

This clone has only a few counts. The CDR3 sequence is CSAGGGNGQPQHF. DNA for the CDR3: TGCAGTGCTGGTGGAGGGAACGGCCAGCCCCAGCATTTT. J is TRBJ1-5 and V is TRBV20-1; D is undetermined. The CDR3 extends over 13 amino acids. CDR1 DFQATT and CDR2 SNEGSKA come from the germline V gene (reference sequence). V lost 5 bases and J 7 bases, leaving 15 bases between the germline ends.